The 16 T cell receptor beta chains listed next were all sequenced from one sample in a study of shared clonotypes between healthy human individuals (dated by TCRdb to the early 2020s). The library was generated by the immunoSEQ multiplex PCR assay. Entries here come from immuneACCESS through TCRdb and include only in-frame sequences with V and J called. Some clones fail to appear in such tables; in the studies checked, an unresolved V gene covers under half of the shortfall, and the cause of the remainder is unknown. Across this sample there are some 2 million clones, with just under 95% seen only once. 1% to 1.5% of the sample goes to the ten largest clones. For the CD8 naive samples, CD45RO-negative cells were positively selected for CCR7, yielding a CD45RA+CCR7+ population from which TemRA cells were excluded. Sequencing was done on a sample of naive CD8+ T cells sorted from blood. Per the publication, the cell subset or site label means: CD45RA+CCR7+. These receptors all stem from a man between 18 and 35 years old in good health.

The chain couples TRBV5-8 to TRBJ2-7; 14 positions agree with TRBD2. CDR3 length: 16 amino acids. Per germline, CDR1 SGHTS and CDR2 YDEGEE. Trimming removed 4 bases from V and 4 bases from J; junction bases left unmatched: 7. The CDR3 DNA is TGTGCCAGCAGCGGACCTGGGACTAGCGGGAGTTACGAGCAGTACTTC. This codes for CASSGPGTSGSYEQYF.

This clone is a singleton in its sample. The chain links TRBV9 to TRBJ1-1, with D possibly TRBD1 on 5 matching bases. V was cut by 0 bases and J by 4 bases, with 13 bases left in between. There are 15 residues in the CDR3. Germline V gene data show CDR1 as SGDLS and CDR2 as YYNGEE. This CDR3 reads CASSVGASGGTEAFF. CDR3 bases: TGTGCCAGCAGCGTAGGGGCTTCCGGGGGCACTGAAGCTTTCTTT.

This clone showed up just a few times. The chain is built from TRBV5-1 and TRBJ2-7; 8 bases are a match to TRBD2. The germline CDR1 and CDR2 sequences are SGHRS and YFSETQ. This CDR3 is 15 amino acids long. The trim removed 4 bases at V and 4 bases at J, leaving 10 bases unmatched. In DNA, the CDR3 is TGCGCCAGCAGCCCGGGGGGTAGCGGGATATACGAGCAGTACTTC. Translating it yields CASSPGGSGIYEQYF.

This clone was counted a single time. This rearrangement joins TRBV5-5 to TRBJ2-3; D gene ambiguous. The CDR3 length is 14 residues. CDR1 SGHKS and CDR2 YYEKEE come from the germline V gene (reference sequence). V was cut by 3 bases and J by 2 bases, with 10 bases left in between. The CDR3 bases are TGTGCCAGCAGCTCGGGCCGGGTCACAGATACGCAGTATTTT. It is translated as CASSSGRVTDTQYF. Looking up the rest from reference TRBV5-5 and TRBJ2-3 gives the full variable domain: DAGVTQSPTHLIKTRGQQVTLRCSPISGHKSVSWYQQVLGQGPQFIFQYYEKEERGRGNFPDRFSARQFPNYSSELNVNALLLGDSALYLCASSSGRVTDTQYFGPGTRLTVL.

V is TRBV28 and J is TRBJ1-2; perhaps TRBD1 as D (6 bases). Germline V lookup: CDR1 MDHEN, CDR2 SYDVKM. There are 14 residues in the CDR3. Trimming shortened V by 6 bases and J by 4 bases, and 15 bases separated the two germline ends. The CDR3 nucleotides are TGTGCCAGCAGCCTAACAGGGCAGATCTATGGCTACACCTTC. As protein: CASSLTGQIYGYTF.

This clone has just one count. The gene calls are TRBV2 and TRBJ1-4; maybe TRBD1 (5 bases). V gave up 6 bases and J gave up 1 base, with 9 bases separating them. Per germline, CDR1 SNHLY and CDR2 FYNNEI. CDR3 length equals 14 residues. CDR3 coding DNA: TGTGCCAGCAGGGACACCCAAACTAATGAAAAACTGTTTTTT. It is translated as CASRDTQTNEKLFF.

This clone was observed once. The chain uses TRBV19 and TRBJ1-5, with D tentatively TRBD1 (5 bases). This CDR3 is built from 17 residues. Looked up from germline, CDR1 is LNHDA and CDR2 is SQIVND (reference sequence). V lost 1 base and J 5 bases, leaving 18 bases between the germline ends. The DNA for the CDR3 is TGTGCCAGTAGTATAGTGTACCGGCCAGGGCCAGATCAGCCCCAGCATTTT. Protein sequence: CASSIVYRPGPDQPQHF.

The chain has TRBV7-8 and TRBJ2-1; D remains ambiguous. CDR1 SGHVS and CDR2 FQNEAQ come from the germline V gene. CDR3 size: 13 residues. V lost 5 bases to trimming and J lost 6 bases, with 11 bases between them. The CDR3 loop reads CASSPLEANEQFF. In DNA, the CDR3 is TGTGCCAGCAGCCCCCTTGAAGCCAATGAGCAGTTCTTC. The whole variable domain, filled in from reference TRBV7-8 and TRBJ2-1, reads GAGVSQSPRYKVAKRGQDVALRCDPISGHVSLFWYQQALGQGPEFLTYFQNEAQLDKSGLPSDRFFAERPEGSVSTLKIQRTQQEDSAVYLCASSPLEANEQFFGPGTRLTVL.

Turning to this clone: In the same sample, other DNA sequences code for this CDR3. The chain employs TRBV6-5 and TRBJ1-2, with D possibly being TRBD1 (5 bases). Germline CDR1 and CDR2: MNHEY and SVGAGI. Trimming removed 0 bases from V and 5 bases from J, with 10 bases in between. This CDR3 has 14 amino acids. The CDR3 protein is CASSYSGPDYGYTF. CDR3 sequence (DNA): TGTGCCAGCAGTTACTCGGGGCCGGATTATGGCTACACCTTC.

This chain uses TRBV7-9 with TRBJ1-2; D not certain. Trimming removed 1 base at V and 4 bases at J, with 16 bases between. CDR3 length: 16 amino acids. Germline CDR1 is SEHNR and CDR2 is FQNEAQ (reference sequence). This chain's CDR3 is CASSLVSGRLGYGYTF. The CDR3 bases are TGTGCCAGCAGCTTAGTTTCTGGGAGGCTAGGCTATGGCTACACCTTC.

This clone occurred a few times. The chain combines TRBV5-6 with TRBJ2-1; 9 bases map to TRBD2. Germline loops: CDR1 SGHDT, CDR2 YYEEEE. The CDR3 is 18 amino acids. V lost 1 base, J lost 3 bases, and 11 bases stayed unmatched. The CDR3 DNA reads as TGTGCCAGCAGCTTGCGCCCCGCCAGCGGGAGGTTCTACAATGAGCAGTTCTTC. The encoded protein is CASSLRPASGRFYNEQFF.

The chain is built from TRBV6-6 and TRBJ1-5, with TRBD1 matching 8 bases. Per the germline V gene, CDR1 is MNHNY and CDR2 is SVGAGI (reference sequence). Trimming cost V 4 bases and J 4 bases; bases outside gene matches: 6. The CDR3 covers 15 residues. CDR3 sequence: CASSSTGEGNQPQHF. As DNA, the CDR3 is TGTGCCAGCAGTTCGACAGGGGAGGGTAATCAGCCCCAGCATTTT.

The rearrangement uses TRBV27 and TRBJ1-5; TRBD1 agrees at 7 bases. The CDR3 is made up of 15 amino acids. The germline V gene encodes CDR1 MNHEY and CDR2 SMNVEV (reference sequence). The V segment lost 2 bases and the J segment 0 bases; nucleotides outside the gene matches: 1. The CDR3: CASSLGTDSNQPQHF. CDR3 in DNA: TGTGCCAGCAGTTTAGGGACAGATAGCAATCAGCCCCAGCATTTT.

DNA of the CDR3: TGCGCCAGCAGCCATGGGGTACTTAGGGTTGGCAATCAGCCCCAGCATTTT. It yields the protein CASSHGVLRVGNQPQHF. V is TRBV4-1 and J is TRBJ1-5; D is uncertain. This CDR3 is 17 amino acids long. Trimming removed 3 bases at V and 2 bases at J, with 17 bases between. Germline lookup yields CDR1 MGHRA and CDR2 YSYEKL.

The rearrangement uses TRBV2 and TRBJ2-5; TRBD1 agrees at 7 bases. The CDR3 covers 18 residues. The J segment lost 2 bases and the V segment lost 0 bases, leaving 12 bases of the junction unmatched. In germline, CDR1 is SNHLY, CDR2 FYNNEI. CDR3 nucleotide sequence: TGTGCCAGCAGTGAAGCGCGGAGACAGGGCGTAACACAAGAGACCCAGTACTTC. Translating gives CASSEARRQGVTQETQYF. The variable domain in full, completed from reference TRBV2 and TRBJ2-5, reads EPEVTQTPSHQVTQMGQEVILRCVPISNHLYFYWYRQILGQKVEFLVSFYNNEISEKSEIFDDQFSVERPDGSNFTLKIRSTKLEDSAMYFCASSEARRQGVTQETQYFGPGTRLLVL.

This clone occurred once. J is TRBJ2-3 and V is TRBV7-8, with D perhaps matching TRBD1 (6 bases). The CDR3 runs to 16 residues. The germline V and J ends were trimmed by 5 bases and 8 bases, with 23 bases remaining between them. CDR1 and CDR2 (germline): SGHVS, FQNEAQ. This CDR3 is CASSPFPGPLGATQYF. CDR3 bases: TGTGCCAGCAGCCCCTTTCCCGGGCCCTTGGGGGCTACGCAGTATTTT.